This TCR beta chain was retrieved from a study of blood T cell repertoires in COVID-19. Turning to the study itself: Acute-phase and convalescent COVID-19 samples originated in the United States, Italy and Spain.

Original methodology: How many nucleated cells were present was estimated from reference gene primer amplification. Libraries were prepared by immunoSEQ multiplex PCR; TCRdb keeps only in-frame clonotypes and omits some of them. The V and J calls and clone size are taken from that table; D and trimming were inferred from the DNA. The profile shows around 260,000 clones, roughly 89% of them singletons. The CDR3 is made up of 19 amino acids. CDR1 and CDR2 from the germline V gene are MNHEY and SMNVEV (reference sequence). Losses at the gene ends were 3 bases for V and 0 bases for J; bases not matched to a gene: 12.

This receptor was taken from a woman aged 40 to 49 who had recovered from COVID-19. The chain combines TRBV27 with TRBJ2-1; 9 nucleotides agree with TRBD2. The sample was peripheral blood. The CDR3 DNA reads TGTGCCAGCAGTTTCCTAGCGGGAAAACTAACACCCTCCTACAATGAGCAGTTCTTC. Encoded protein: CASSFLAGKLTPSYNEQFF.